This T cell receptor (beta chain) was recovered during a study of cytomegalovirus exposure and HLA in healthy donors. Points from the study as a whole: It was only CMV serostatus that was available as immune exposure information.

Germline values: CDR1 MGHDK, CDR2 SYGVNS. The CDR3 spans 15 residues. Trimming took off 4 bases at V and 1 base at J, with 13 bases between the two ends. The PCR had 60 Vbeta and 13 Jbeta primers. Produced via immunoSEQ multiplex PCR; TCRdb's table is partial and in-frame only. The sample holds 55,000 to 85,000 clones, around 82% seen once. Comment on this clone: Its specificity is not known.

The gene calls are TRBV25-1 and TRBJ1-1, with D maybe TRBD1 (6 bases). This receptor was identified in a man aged 18 to 35 in good health and CMV-seropositive. What was sequenced was PBMCs. Here the CDR3 DNA reads TGTGCCAGCAGTGGGTGGACAGAAGAGAACACTGAAGCTTTCTTT. Protein product: CASSGWTEENTEAFF. Filled out from reference TRBV25-1 and TRBJ1-1, the complete variable domain reads EADIYQTPRYLVIGTGKKITLECSQTMGHDKMYWYQQDPGMELHLIHYSYGVNSTEKGDLSSESTVSRIRTEHFPLTLESARPSHTSQYLCASSGWTEENTEAFFGQGTRLTVV.